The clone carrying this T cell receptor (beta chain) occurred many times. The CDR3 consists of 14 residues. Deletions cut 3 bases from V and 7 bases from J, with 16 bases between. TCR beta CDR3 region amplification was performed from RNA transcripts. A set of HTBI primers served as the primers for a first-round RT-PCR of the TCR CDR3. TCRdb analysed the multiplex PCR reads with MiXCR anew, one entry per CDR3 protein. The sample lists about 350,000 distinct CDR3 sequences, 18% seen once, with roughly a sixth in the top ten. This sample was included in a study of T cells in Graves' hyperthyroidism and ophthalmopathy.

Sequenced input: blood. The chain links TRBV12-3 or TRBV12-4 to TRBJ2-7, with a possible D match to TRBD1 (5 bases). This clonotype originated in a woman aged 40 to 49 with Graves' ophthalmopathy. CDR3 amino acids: CASSFLQGSREQYF. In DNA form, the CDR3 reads TGTGCCAGCAGTTTTCTCCAGGGCTCAAGGGAGCAGTACTTC.